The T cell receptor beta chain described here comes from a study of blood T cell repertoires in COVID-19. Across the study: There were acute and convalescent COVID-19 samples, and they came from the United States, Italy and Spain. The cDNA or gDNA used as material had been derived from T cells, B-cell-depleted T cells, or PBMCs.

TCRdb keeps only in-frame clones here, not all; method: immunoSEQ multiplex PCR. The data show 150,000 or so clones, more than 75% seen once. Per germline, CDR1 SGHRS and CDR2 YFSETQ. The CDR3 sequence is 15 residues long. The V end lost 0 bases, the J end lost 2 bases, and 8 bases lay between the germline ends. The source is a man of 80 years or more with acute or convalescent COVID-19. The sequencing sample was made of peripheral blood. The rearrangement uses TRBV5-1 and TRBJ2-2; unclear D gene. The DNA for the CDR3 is TGCGCCAGCAGCTTGGGTGTCGTAAACACCGGGGAGCTGTTTTTT. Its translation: CASSLGVVNTGELFF.